The next 19 T cell receptor beta chains were all read from a single sample in a study of tumor-infiltrating lymphocytes in primary liver carcinoma. The blood RNA (from unsorted whole blood) was obtained, and germline DNA was also extracted. TCR beta cDNA was made from around 520 ng total RNA with a constant-region primer. TCR beta libraries came from three nested multiplex PCR rounds using slightly modified ARM-PCR. Forward primers for TRBV1-TRBV30 and a C-beta reverse primer served the first two PCR rounds, at roughly 10 cycles each. A single record per CDR3 protein comes from TCRdb applying MiXCR to the multiplex PCR reads. In the table there are approximately 300,000 distinct CDR3 sequences, 65% of which are singletons. Sequences were obtained from peripheral blood. The origin of the receptors is a man between 40 and 49 years old with primary liver carcinoma and hepatitis B virus infection.

In this sample, this clonotype turned up a few times. Possible read error: a much larger clone is one base away. This chain connects TRBV6-2 or TRBV6-3 to TRBJ1-1; a possible D gene is TRBD1 (5 bases). Germline loops: CDR1 MNHEY, CDR2 SVGEGT. The CDR3 length is 11 residues. V gave up 10 bases and J gave up 4 bases, with 10 bases separating them. The CDR3 spells CANNQGTEAFF. The DNA for the CDR3 is TGTGCCAACAACCAGGGCACTGAAGCTTTCTTT.

This clonotype was seen many times. The chain joins TRBV5-4 to TRBJ2-3; D gene unclear. This CDR3 is 15 amino acids long. With 0 bases removed from V and 7 bases from J, the gap between germline ends came to 15 bases. CDR1 is SGHNT, CDR2 YYREEE, per germline (reference sequence). The DNA for the CDR3 is TGTGCCAGCAGCTTGGACGGACCCTCCCCGTATACGCAGTATTTT. It yields the protein CASSLDGPSPYTQYF. Combining the CDR3 with reference TRBV5-4 and TRBJ2-3 gives the whole variable domain ETGVTQSPTHLIKTRGQQVTLRCSSQSGHNTVSWYQQALGQGPQFIFQYYREEENGRGNFPPRFSGLQFPNYSSELNVNALELDDSALYLCASSLDGPSPYTQYFGPGTRLTVL.

This clonotype came up many times. The chain carries TRBV6-6 and TRBJ2-7; D is unclear. The V end was cut by 6 bases, the J end by 3 bases, with 18 bases between. Germline-derived CDR1 and CDR2 are MNHNY and SVGAGI (reference sequence). There are 15 residues in the CDR3. The CDR3 reads CASRLGSGSIYEQYF. The CDR3 DNA reads TGTGCCAGCAGGTTGGGGTCAGGTTCAATCTACGAGCAGTACTTC.

This CDR3 reads CASSLGLEPSTDTQYF. Here the CDR3 DNA reads TGTGCCAGCAGCCTTGGACTCGAGCCAAGCACAGATACGCAGTATTTT. V usage is TRBV5-4 and J usage is TRBJ2-3, with a weak D call TRBD2 (5 bases). The germline CDR1 and CDR2 sequences are SGHNT and YYREEE (reference sequence). V lost 4 bases and J 0 bases, leaving 15 bases between the germline ends. This CDR3 is built from 16 residues.

A remark on this clonotype: The junction shows a germline mismatch at one end, possibly a read error. The chain's CDR3 is CSVRGPMNIGELFF. The CDR3 bases are TGCAGCGTCCGAGGTCCGATGAACATCGGGGAGCTGTTCTTT. The rearrangement uses TRBV29-1 and TRBJ2-2; tentative D call: TRBD2 (5 bases). CDR3 length equals 14 residues. The germline V gene has CDR1 SQVTM and CDR2 ANQGSEA.

About this clonotype itself: This may stem from a read error, because a much larger clone lies one nucleotide away. The chain combines TRBV13 with TRBJ2-6; D is perhaps TRBD1 (5 bases). This CDR3 has 15 residues. Germline CDR1 is PRHDT and CDR2 is FYEKMQ (reference sequence). The CDR3, as DNA: TGTGCCAGCAGCCTTAGTGGGTCTGGGGCCAACGTCCTGGCTTTC. Its protein product is CASSLSGSGANVLAF.

To note about this clonotype: A much larger clonotype is one base distant, so this may be a read error. As the CDR3 is not closed by the conserved phenylalanine or tryptophan, this likely results from a read error. The DNA is omitted, as the CDR3 cannot be located on it reliably, and the CDR3 follows TCRdb's listing. The chain carries TRBV6-1 and TRBJ2-1. The CDR3 contains 13 residues when both ends are counted. Germline assignment: CDR1 MNHNS and CDR2 SASEGT. The CDR3 protein is CASSDRGLKHPHA.

The chain is built from TRBV30 and TRBJ2-1, with unresolved D. Germline lookup yields CDR1 GTSNPN and CDR2 SVGIG (reference sequence). The CDR3 is 11 amino acids. Trimming took off 8 bases at V and 7 bases at J, with 12 bases between the two ends. Here the CDR3 DNA reads TGTGCCGGGTTGATGGGTAATGAGCAGTTCTTC. Protein: CAGLMGNEQFF.

This clonotype was picked up a small number of times. This sequence may be a read error, since a much larger clone differs from it by one base. This chain connects TRBV29-1 to TRBJ1-6, with unresolved D. CDR3 length: 13 residues. Germline lookup yields CDR1 SQVTM and CDR2 ANQGSEA. V lost 7 bases and J 10 bases, leaving 17 bases between the germline ends. The CDR3 here is CSARVRNSSPLHF. CDR3 nucleotide sequence: TGCAGCGCGAGGGTCAGAAATTCATCACCCCTCCACTTT.

In the case of this clonotype: A single base separates this from a much larger clone, so it may be a read error. The CDR3 end shows no conserved phenylalanine or tryptophan, and so a read error is likely. The chain combines TRBV5-6 with TRBJ1-6; 8 bases line up with TRBD1. The CDR3 runs to 18 residues. Germline CDR1 and CDR2: SGHDT and YYEEEE. Unmatched junction bases numbered 16, after V lost 1 base and J lost 10 bases. In DNA, the CDR3 is TGTGCCAGCAGCTTGAAGGGGACAGGTTTAAACGGGGGATCACCCCTCCACATT. As protein: CASSLKGTGLNGGSPLHI.

This clonotype occurred once. This chain connects TRBV30 to TRBJ1-1, with unresolved D. The V end lost 0 bases, the J end lost 0 bases, and 5 bases lay between the germline ends. The CDR3 is 13 amino acids. Per germline, CDR1 GTSNPN and CDR2 SVGIG (reference sequence). The CDR3 region has the DNA TGTGCCTGGAGTGTATGCATGAACACTGAAGCTTTCTTT. Translation gives CAWSVCMNTEAFF.

In the case of this clonotype: An end of the junction does not agree with germline; a read error may underlie this. The chain has TRBV29-1 and TRBJ1-1; D is possibly TRBD1 (5 bases). The CDR3 length is 15 residues. The germline gives CDR1 SQVTM, CDR2 ANQGSEA. Written as DNA, the CDR3 is TGCAGCGTTGGTCCAGGGTGGGGTATGGTCACTGAAGCTTCCTTT. It yields the protein CSVGPGWGMVTEASF.

Note on this clonotype: A much larger clone lies one base from this, so it may be a read error. This chain joins TRBV7-9 and TRBJ2-7, with D maybe TRBD1 (6 bases). CDR1 is SEHNR and CDR2 is FQNEAQ in the germline V gene (reference sequence). This CDR3 comprises 13 residues. CDR3 in DNA: TGTGCGAGCCGAGAGGGGGATTTGTACAAGCAGTACTTC. This sequence encodes CASREGDLYKQYF.

At least ten counts were recorded for this clonotype. This chain joins TRBV29-1 and TRBJ2-5; 9 positions match TRBD2. Germline V gene lookup returns CDR1 SQVTM and CDR2 ANQGSEA. The CDR3 has 13 residues. The junction had 8 bases not matched to a gene; V was cut back by 7 bases and J by 5 bases. In nucleotides, the CDR3 is TGCAGCGGCCGTAGCGGGAGAGGGGAGACCCAGTACTTC. Its translation is CSGRSGRGETQYF.

The J gene is TRBJ2-3, the V gene TRBV7-9; 10 bases match TRBD2. The V segment lost 6 bases and the J segment 9 bases; nucleotides outside the gene matches: 12. Germline CDR1 reads SEHNR; CDR2 reads FQNEAQ (reference sequence). CDR3 length: 15 residues. The CDR3 reads CASSLTGTSEGTQYF. CDR3 in DNA: TGTGCCAGCAGTCTTACCGGGACTAGCGAGGGCACGCAGTATTTT.

This clonotype occurred many times. This chain uses TRBV4-3 with TRBJ2-7; 12 nucleotides agree with TRBD2. CDR3 length: 16 amino acids. Germline V gives CDR1 LGHNA, CDR2 YSLEER. The trim removed 2 bases at V and 2 bases at J, leaving 4 bases unmatched. DNA of the CDR3: TGCGCCAGCAGCCAACGACTAGCGGGAGCAACCTACGAGCAGTACTTC. It is translated as CASSQRLAGATYEQYF.

To note about this clonotype: Possible read error: a much larger clone is one base away. This CDR3 is missing its conserved last phenylalanine or tryptophan, likely due to a read error. The chain links TRBV4-2 to TRBJ2-7, with D maybe TRBD1 (6 bases). Trimming pared 4 bases from V and 6 bases from J, leaving 19 bases between. This CDR3 contains 15 residues. Looked up from germline, CDR1 is LGHNA and CDR2 is YNFKEQ. The CDR3 here is CASSPRALGAGEQYS. CDR3 bases: TGTGCCAGCAGCCCCCGGGCCCTGGGGGCCGGCGAGCAGTACTCC.

For this clonotype: A read error may be the cause here, since a much bigger clone is one base away. The chain employs TRBV5-4 and TRBJ2-1, with TRBD2 matching 7 bases. The CDR3 is 15 residues long. Germline CDR1 and CDR2: SGHNT and YYREEE (reference sequence). V was clipped by 2 bases and J by 7 bases; unmatched bases: 9. CDR3 nucleotide sequence: TGTGCCAGCAGCTTCCGGGGCGGGAGTCTGAATGAGCAGTTCTTC. Protein sequence: CASSFRGGSLNEQFF.

In regard to this clonotype: Relative to the germline gene, one junction end is altered; a read error may explain this. This sequence joins TRBV30 and TRBJ2-1; D uncertain. CDR1 GTSNPN and CDR2 SVGIG come from the germline V gene (reference sequence). CDR3 length: 13 residues. CDR3 DNA: TGTGCCTGGAGTGTATTGGGATTAGGTGAGCGGTTCTTC. Translation: CAWSVLGLGERFF. Based on the CDR3 plus reference TRBV30 and TRBJ2-1, the full variable domain is SQTIHQWPATLVQPVGSPLSLECTVEGTSNPNLYWYRQAAGRGLQLLFYSVGIGQISSEVPQNLSASRPQDRQFILSSKKLLLSDSGFYLCAWSVLGLGERFFGPGTRLTVL.